This T cell receptor beta chain was identified in a study of cytomegalovirus exposure and HLA in healthy donors. This CDR3 contains 16 residues. Germline V gene data show CDR1 as MDHEN and CDR2 as SYDVKM. Trimming cost V 8 bases and J 0 bases, with 17 bases left between them. With 60 Vbeta and 13 Jbeta primers, the PCR was carried out. Profiling relied on immunoSEQ multiplex PCR, and the TCRdb table lists in-frame clones only, not all of them. The repertoire holds 95,000 to 150,000 clones, 65% to 90% seen once, with 2.1% in the top ten. The source of this sequence is a man under 40 in good health and CMV-seronegative. V and J are TRBV28 and TRBJ1-5; D may be TRBD1 (5 bases). The sample was PBMCs. The CDR3 region is CASDFGATYSNQPQHF. The CDR3 bases are TGTGCCAGCGACTTTGGGGCAACATATAGCAATCAGCCCCAGCATTTT.